The clone carrying this TCR beta chain has ten or more counts. Its antigen is currently unknown. TCRdb reanalysed the 5' RACE reads using MiXCR and keeps one entry per CDR3 protein. The sample lists a few hundred thousand distinct CDR3 sequences; 7.3% were seen once. This specimen comes from a study of CD8 T cells in ankylosing spondylitis. Overall study results and limits: Blood from ankylosing spondylitis patients appeared to carry a characteristic roughly 8-variant TCR beta motif.

This sequence originates from a male donor with ankylosing spondylitis. Material: blood, either unsorted or a sorted T cell fraction (not recorded which).

The CDR3 region is CASSWGTEDMNTEAFF. The CDR3 DNA follows: TGTGCCAGCAGTTGGGGGACGGAAGACATGAACACTGAAGCTTTCTTT. The gene calls are TRBV6-5 and TRBJ1-1, with a possible D match to TRBD1 (5 bases). The ends were cut back, 4 bases at V and 0 bases at J, with 15 bases in the middle. The CDR3 is 16 amino acids. Per germline, CDR1 MNHEY and CDR2 SVGAGI.